Listed below are T cell receptor beta chains from one sample, sequenced in a study of Ad26.COV2.S vaccination and SARS-CoV-2 variants. The assay was immunoSEQ multiplex PCR, and TCRdb's table has in-frame clones only and misses some. The sample includes roughly 380,000 clones, around nine tenths of them seen just once. Sequenced material: peripheral blood, taken in a trial of Ad26.COV2.S vaccine versus placebo. The receptors were sampled from a person aged 18-60 years who received the Ad26.COV2.S COVID-19 vaccine or a placebo. Both conserved end residues are part of each CDR3. Fields, in order: V gene, J gene, CDR3 length, CDR3 protein.

TRBV7-9,TRBJ1-1,14,CASIDDRVNTEAFF
TRBV19,TRBJ1-5,14,CASSILGSNQPQHF
TRBV30,TRBJ2-1,14,CAWSFRRGNNEQFF
TRBV5-1,TRBJ2-7,16,CASSLGDSSFSYEQYF
TRBV6-2/TRBV6-3,TRBJ1-5,15,CASSYSGEGNQPQHF
TRBV6-5,TRBJ2-1,15,CASIRTVGINNEQFF
TRBV30,TRBJ2-7,14,CAWSAGTSSYEQYF
TRBV3-1/TRBV3-2,TRBJ1-2,15,CASSTLNRVGYGYTF
TRBV19,TRBJ2-1,13,CASSIREENEQFF
TRBV5-6,TRBJ2-2,14,CASNQGLHTGELFF
TRBV9,TRBJ1-1,15,CASSDKSDRQDEAFF
TRBV18,TRBJ1-6,16,CASSPRTGAENSPLHF
TRBV7-8,TRBJ1-5,15,CASSVEGRRNQPQHF
TRBV9,TRBJ2-5,17,CASSPGVKLAEQETQYF
TRBV4-3,TRBJ2-7,15,CASSQDTTGGREQYF
TRBV2,TRBJ2-2,15,CASTRGAPGTGELFF
TRBV4-3,TRBJ1-6,15,CASSQDAPRGSPLHF
TRBV27,TRBJ1-6,13,CASSWGGQSPLHF
TRBV24-1,TRBJ2-1,14,CATRTSGGANEQFF
TRBV4-1,TRBJ2-7,13,CASSQAGRYEQYF
TRBV7-9,TRBJ1-2,14,CASSAQTTNYGYTF
TRBV21-1,TRBJ1-2,14,CASNPGFRVCGYTF
TRBV30,TRBJ1-5,13,CAWNTGFEQPQHF
TRBV7-8,TRBJ1-6,15,CASSFQDGYNSPLHF
TRBV7-2,TRBJ2-1,15,CASSLVSAPGYEQFF
TRBV2,TRBJ1-2,13,CASSEAWSGGYTF
TRBV21-1,TRBJ2-1,17,CASSKALDRFDYNEQFF
TRBV5-1,TRBJ1-2,16,CASRDPLGTINYGYTF
TRBV6-2/TRBV6-3,TRBJ2-1,15,CASSPRRGVYNEQFF
TRBV5-1,TRBJ2-3,15,CASSLGPGRADTQYF
TRBV3-1/TRBV3-2,TRBJ1-4,15,CASSQTGLTNEKLFF
TRBV6-2/TRBV6-3,TRBJ1-5,15,CASSYSPDSHQPQHF
TRBV2,TRBJ2-7,16,CASSVDSHSQGSEQYF
TRBV2,TRBJ1-6,15,CASSVRTGDNSPLHF
TRBV9,TRBJ2-5,15,CASSVTWGSQETQYF
TRBV29-1,TRBJ2-4,16,CSAREVSGEPLNIQYF
TRBV27,TRBJ2-7,15,CASSLSGGLFYEQYF
TRBV11-2,TRBJ1-3,17,CASSFTGEVGAGNTIYF
TRBV19,TRBJ2-7,17,CASSIGLGDGPSYEQYF
TRBV9,TRBJ2-4,16,CASSPQGGVAKNIQYF
TRBV5-5,TRBJ2-5,18,CASSQDRGGTTIQETQYF
TRBV15,TRBJ2-7,16,CATSRDQGHITHEQYF
TRBV2,TRBJ1-2,14,CASSENAANYGYTF
TRBV28,TRBJ2-5,12,CASGRARKTQYF
TRBV18,TRBJ2-2,15,CAVQRTGGITGELFF
TRBV5-1,TRBJ2-1,14,CASSLEGTSRKRFF
TRBV7-9,TRBJ2-7,12,CASSSRIYEQYF
TRBV28,TRBJ2-7,16,CASSFRIPESSYEQYF
TRBV23-1,TRBJ2-7,15,CASSPGQGIPYEQYF
TRBV10-2,TRBJ2-3,12,CASSSLTDTQYF
TRBV7-2,TRBJ1-2,13,CASSLAVDYGYTF
TRBV11-2,TRBJ2-7,13,CASRLTGAHEQYF
TRBV11-2,TRBJ2-2,18,CASSLVPLDRGLTGELFF
TRBV7-9,TRBJ1-5,15,CASSLGAAGEFPQHF
TRBV6-6,TRBJ1-3,14,CASSAGFSGNTIYF
TRBV6-1,TRBJ2-3,16,CASSEDSGLPTDTQYF